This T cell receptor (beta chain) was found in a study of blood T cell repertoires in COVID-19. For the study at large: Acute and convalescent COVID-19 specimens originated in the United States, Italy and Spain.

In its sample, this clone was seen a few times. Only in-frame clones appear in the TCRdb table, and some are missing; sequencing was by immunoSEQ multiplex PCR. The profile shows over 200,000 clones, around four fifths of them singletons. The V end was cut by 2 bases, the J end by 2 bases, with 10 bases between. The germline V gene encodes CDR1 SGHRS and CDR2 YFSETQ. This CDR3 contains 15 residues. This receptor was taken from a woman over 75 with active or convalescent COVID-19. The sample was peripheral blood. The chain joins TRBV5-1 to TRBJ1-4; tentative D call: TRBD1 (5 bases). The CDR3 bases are TGCGCCAGCAGCTTATCAGGGTCCACTAATGAAAAACTGTTTTTT. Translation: CASSLSGSTNEKLFF. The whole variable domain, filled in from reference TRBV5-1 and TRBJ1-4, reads KAGVTQTPRYLIKTRGQQVTLSCSPISGHRSVSWYQQTPGQGLQFLFEYFSETQRNKGNFPGRFSGRQFSNSRSEMNVSTLELGDSALYLCASSLSGSTNEKLFFGSGTQLSVL.